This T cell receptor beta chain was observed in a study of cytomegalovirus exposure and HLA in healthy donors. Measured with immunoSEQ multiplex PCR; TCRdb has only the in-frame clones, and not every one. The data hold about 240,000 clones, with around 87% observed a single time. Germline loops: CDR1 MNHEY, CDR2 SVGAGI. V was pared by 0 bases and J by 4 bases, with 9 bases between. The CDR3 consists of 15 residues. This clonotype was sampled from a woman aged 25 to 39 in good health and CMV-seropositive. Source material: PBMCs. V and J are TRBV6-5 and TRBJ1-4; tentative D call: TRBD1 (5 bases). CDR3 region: CASSYSGAFNEKLFF. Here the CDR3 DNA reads TGTGCCAGCAGTTACTCAGGGGCGTTTAATGAAAAACTGTTTTTT.